This T cell receptor (beta chain) was profiled in a study of OX40 agonist ivuxolimab in advanced cancers. The overall study: The drug used for patients, ivuxolimab, was an agonistic anti-OX40 (CD134) antibody. Of the participants, approximately 38% had some prior anti-PD-1, anti-PD-L1 or anti-CTLA-4 therapy, which was allowed.

Of note for this clone: Other DNA sequences of this sample code for an identical CDR3.

The CDR3 is 14 residues long. Per the germline V gene, CDR1 is SGHRS and CDR2 is YFSETQ. The V and J ends lost 0 bases and 5 bases, in that order; junction bases with no gene match: 0. Blood draws occurred at baseline, cycle 4 day 1, and cycle 7 day 1. The repertoire was sequenced with immunoSEQ multiplex PCR; TCRdb's copy has only in-frame clones and lacks some. Of 70,000 to 95,000 clones listed, about 92% are singletons. This TCR was sampled from an adult with an advanced solid tumor such as melanoma, head and neck, liver or kidney cancer. This chain uses TRBV5-1 with TRBJ1-4; 8 nucleotides agree with TRBD1. The specimen comprised CD4+ or CD8+ T cells sorted from blood, sampled in a trial of the OX40 agonist ivuxolimab. CDR3 sequence reads: CASSLGQGNEKLFF. Here the CDR3 DNA reads TGCGCCAGCAGCTTGGGACAGGGGAATGAAAAACTGTTTTTT.